This T cell receptor (beta chain) was profiled in a study of blood T cell repertoires in COVID-19. TCRdb keeps only in-frame clones here, not all; method: immunoSEQ multiplex PCR. Of hundreds of thousands of clones listed, roughly 89% were seen once; the top ten hold around 0.98%. This CDR3 has 14 amino acids. Germline V gives CDR1 MDHEN, CDR2 SYDVKM. V lost 5 bases and J 4 bases, leaving 13 bases between the germline ends. Sequences were obtained from peripheral blood. This clonotype was sampled from a woman in her thirties or forties with COVID-19, enrolled during active disease. This chain connects TRBV28 to TRBJ2-3; weak D call: TRBD2 (6 bases). CDR3 protein: CASSLLSGPDTQYF. As DNA, the CDR3 is TGTGCCAGCAGTCTCCTGAGCGGGCCAGATACGCAGTATTTT.